A single sample is the source of the 21 T cell receptor beta chains below, sequenced in a study of HIV-infected patients and healthy controls (dated by TCRdb to the mid-2010s). Whole blood was used without cell fractionation, so all unsorted peripheral T cells were reflected in the repertoire. Libraries were made using 5' RACE. Sequencing instrument: Illumina MiSeq. Using SuperScript III with primers targeting the alpha and beta constant regions, around 550 ng of RNA was reverse transcribed. Alpha and beta chain libraries were generated separately via chain-specific third strand synthesis with multiplexing indices. TCRdb reran the public reads through fastp at Q25 and MiXCR, keeping productive beta chains. All rows with the same CDR3 protein become a single entry with the most common DNA and genes. For this sample the table gives about 7,000 distinct CDR3 sequences, of which about 10% were detected only once. Approximately 15% of the sample comes from the top ten.

Sequenced here: blood, sampled before antiretroviral therapy. The receptors stem from an adult with HIV infection.

This clonotype occurred many times. The chain is built from TRBV4-1 and TRBJ2-1; 10 positions match TRBD1. The ends lost 3 bases at V and 6 bases at J; junction bases unmatched: 5. The CDR3 sequence is 15 residues long. The germline CDR1 and CDR2 sequences are MGHRA and YSYEKL. CDR3 sequence: CASSHSGQGFNEQFF. The CDR3 coding sequence is TGCGCCAGCAGCCACTCGGGACAGGGGTTCAATGAGCAGTTCTTC.

This clonotype is labeled as medium-sized. CDR3 coding DNA: TGTGCCAGCAGTCGTAGACAGGGAAAGGGAGAAGCTTTCTTT. This translates into CASSRRQGKGEAFF. The J gene is TRBJ1-1, the V gene TRBV7-9; 7 positions match TRBD1. CDR3 size: 14 residues. From germline, CDR1 is SEHNR and CDR2 FQNEAQ (reference sequence). V gave up 6 bases and J gave up 8 bases; unmatched junction bases: 12.

In its sample, this clonotype was seen many times. The rearrangement joins TRBV19 to TRBJ1-2; 7 nucleotides align to TRBD1. Looked up from germline, CDR1 is LNHDA and CDR2 is SQIVND (reference sequence). This CDR3 comprises 13 residues. The ends lost 4 bases at V and 4 bases at J; junction bases unmatched: 3. The CDR3 nucleotides are TGTGCCAGTAGTACGGGACAGACCTATGGCTACACCTTC. Amino acids: CASSTGQTYGYTF.

This clonotype was seen a handful of times. The J gene is TRBJ2-7, the V gene TRBV3-1; no firm D call. The CDR3 runs to 12 residues. V lost 1 base and J 2 bases, leaving 3 bases between the germline ends. Per germline, CDR1 LGHDT and CDR2 YNNKEL (reference sequence). As DNA, the CDR3 is TGTGCCAGCAGCCAAGGACCCTACGAGCAGTACTTC. It is translated as CASSQGPYEQYF.

In this sample, this clonotype is medium-sized. The chain links TRBV19 to TRBJ2-2, with D unclear. The CDR3 extends over 16 amino acids. The germline V gene has CDR1 LNHDA and CDR2 SQIVND (reference sequence). Trimming took 1 base from V and 6 from J, leaving 15 bases between them. This CDR3 is CASSIAVSASAGELFF. For the CDR3, the DNA is TGTGCCAGTAGTATAGCTGTCTCGGCTTCGGCCGGGGAGCTGTTTTTT.

This chain joins TRBV12-3 or TRBV12-4 and TRBJ2-2; TRBD2 is a possible D gene (6 bases). The CDR3 length is 12 residues. Trimming took 9 bases from V and 5 from J, leaving 10 bases between them. CDR3 in amino acids: CASSEGTGELFF. The DNA of the CDR3 is TGTGCCAGTTCGGAGGGAACCGGGGAGCTGTTTTTT.

This clonotype has ten or more counts. The V call is TRBV19, the J call TRBJ2-1; no clear D. CDR1 and CDR2 from the germline V gene are LNHDA and SQIVND (reference sequence). Trimming left V 6 bases short and J 4 bases short, with 10 bases between. The CDR3 spans 13 residues. Here the CDR3 reads CASSSDGYNEQFF. CDR3 bases: TGTGCCAGTAGCTCCGACGGATACAATGAGCAGTTCTTC.

By sample share, this clonotype is medium-sized. V usage is TRBV18 and J usage is TRBJ2-2, with D possibly being TRBD2 (6 bases). Germline CDR1 KGHSH, CDR2 LQKENI. Trimming removed 3 bases from V and 3 bases from J, with 11 bases in between. The length of the CDR3 is 15 residues. The CDR3 DNA reads as TGTGCCAGCTCACCGAGGAGGGTCGACACCGGGGAGCTGTTTTTT. This translates into CASSPRRVDTGELFF.

By share of the sample, this clonotype is medium-sized (0.01 to 0.1%). The chain links TRBV30 to TRBJ2-1, with 9 bases matching TRBD1. This CDR3 is built from 16 residues. The V segment lost 0 bases and the J segment 3 bases; nucleotides outside the gene matches: 6. Germline-derived CDR1 and CDR2 are GTSNPN and SVGIG (reference sequence). The CDR3 DNA reads TGTGCCTGGAGTGTACGAAGGACAGGGGACTACAATGAGCAGTTCTTC. It codes for CAWSVRRTGDYNEQFF.

The chain is built from TRBV2 and TRBJ1-2; 7 bases fit TRBD1. The germline CDR1 and CDR2 sequences are SNHLY and FYNNEI. This CDR3 contains 14 residues. The ends lost 7 bases at V and 3 bases at J; junction bases unmatched: 8. The CDR3 DNA sequence: TGTGCCAGCAACAACGACAGGGACGACTATGGCTACACCTTC. This codes for CASNNDRDDYGYTF.

The V and J genes are TRBV7-2 and TRBJ2-1; the D is unclear. The CDR3 is 14 residues long. Trimming shortened V by 3 bases and J by 1 base, and 7 bases separated the two germline ends. The V gene's germline CDR1 is SGHTA and CDR2 FQGNSA. The DNA for the CDR3 is TGTGCCAGCAGCTTTGGGGAATCCTACAATGAGCAGTTCTTC. It specifies CASSFGESYNEQFF.

On this clonotype itself: This could be a read error, since a much larger clone is one nucleotide away. The chain couples TRBV7-2 to TRBJ2-5; D possibly corresponds to TRBD2 (7 bases). CDR1 is SGHTA and CDR2 is FQGNSA in the germline V gene. The CDR3 runs to 15 residues. CDR3 loop: CAGSFGGGLQETQYF. The CDR3 DNA sequence: TGTGCCGGCAGCTTTGGCGGGGGCCTACAAGAGACCCAGTACTTC. Variable domain in full (rest from reference TRBV7-2 and TRBJ2-5): GAGVSQSPSNKVTEKGKDVELRCDPISGHTALYWYRQSLGQGLEFLIYFQGNSAPDKSGLPSDRFSAERTGGSVSTLTIQRTQQEDSAVYLCAGSFGGGLQETQYFGPGTRLLVL.

By share of the sample, this clonotype is medium-sized. The rearrangement links TRBV11-2 to TRBJ2-3; D not certain. CDR3 size: 12 residues. In germline, CDR1 is SGHAT, CDR2 FQNNGV. The V end was cut by 5 bases, the J end by 3 bases, with 6 bases between. As DNA, the CDR3 is TGTGCCAGCAGCCCCCCGACAGATACGCAGTATTTT. Residues: CASSPPTDTQYF.

This clonotype came up a few times. A read error may explain this, as a much larger clone is one base away. The chain carries TRBV5-4 and TRBJ2-3, with 7 bases identical to TRBD1. Per the germline V gene, CDR1 is SGHNT and CDR2 is YYREEE (reference sequence). The CDR3 is made up of 13 amino acids. The V segment lost 9 bases and the J segment 2 bases; nucleotides outside the gene matches: 6. CDR3 loop: CAILGQNTDTQYF. As DNA, the CDR3 is TGTGCCATTTTGGGACAGAACACAGATACGCAGTATTTT.

The rearrangement links TRBV3-1 to TRBJ1-6; D remains unclear. Trimming removed 0 bases at V and 0 bases at J, with 9 bases between. The germline V gene has CDR1 LGHDT and CDR2 YNNKEL (reference sequence). The CDR3 totals 17 residues. The CDR3 loop is CASSQDYSSSYNSPLHF. DNA for the CDR3: TGTGCCAGCAGCCAAGATTACAGCAGCTCCTATAATTCACCCCTCCACTTT.

The chain recombines TRBV20-1 with TRBJ2-3; the D gene could be TRBD1 or TRBD2 (5 bases each). V lost 6 bases to trimming and J lost 1 base, with 17 bases between them. This CDR3 has 15 residues. Germline values: CDR1 DFQATT, CDR2 SNEGSKA (reference sequence). The CDR3 reads CSASTRDLGTDTQYF. The CDR3 DNA sequence: TGCAGTGCCTCCACCCGGGACCTTGGCACAGATACGCAGTATTTT.

This clonotype is classed as medium-sized. V gene TRBV6-6 combines with J gene TRBJ1-3, with TRBD1 identical over 9 bases. J gave up 4 bases and V 2 bases, and 9 bases lay outside the gene matches. Germline loops: CDR1 MNHNY, CDR2 SVGAGI (reference sequence). CDR3 length: 17 amino acids. The CDR3 nucleotides are TGTGCCAGCAGTTACCCGCCGGACAGGGGAGGGGGAAACACCATATATTTT. Translation: CASSYPPDRGGGNTIYF.

This clonotype occurred many times. The chain recombines TRBV6-6 with TRBJ2-7; D assignment may be TRBD1 or TRBD2 (5 bases each). Germline V gene data show CDR1 as MNHNY and CDR2 as SVGAGI (reference sequence). The CDR3 length is 16 residues. Trimming removed 1 base from V and 2 bases from J, with 15 bases in between. In DNA form, the CDR3 reads TGTGCCAGCAGTTACTGGGACCCAGGTACGACCTACGAGCAGTACTTC. Residues: CASSYWDPGTTYEQYF.

This clonotype was seen at least ten times. The rearrangement links TRBV20-1 to TRBJ2-3, with 9 positions matching TRBD2. The germline gives CDR1 DFQATT, CDR2 SNEGSKA (reference sequence). There are 15 residues in the CDR3. V shed 3 bases and J 1 base; nucleotides not matched to a gene: 5. In nucleotides, the CDR3 is TGCAGTGCTAGTTTAGCTAGCGGGGGCACAGATACGCAGTATTTT. It translates to CSASLASGGTDTQYF.

This clonotype has at least ten counts. V is TRBV7-3 and J is TRBJ2-3, with D hard to call. V lost 1 base, J lost 2 bases, and 13 bases lay in between. Germline lookup yields CDR1 SGHTA and CDR2 FQGTGA. There are 16 residues in the CDR3. This CDR3 reads CASSLKFDPNTDTQYF. The CDR3 bases are TGTGCCAGCAGCTTAAAATTTGACCCCAACACAGATACGCAGTATTTT.

This clonotype was counted at least ten times. This sequence joins TRBV15 and TRBJ1-1; D is undetermined. In germline, CDR1 is LNHNV, CDR2 YYDKDF (reference sequence). V was trimmed by 0 bases and J by 0 bases, leaving 11 bases between them. CDR3 size: 16 residues. The CDR3: CATSRDLLGMNTEAFF. In nucleotides, the CDR3 is TGTGCCACCAGCAGAGATCTCTTAGGGATGAACACTGAAGCTTTCTTT. The variable domain in full, with the rest retrieved from reference TRBV15 and TRBJ1-1, is DAMVIQNPRYQVTQFGKPVTLSCSQTLNHNVMYWYQQKSSQAPKLLFHYYDKDFNNEADTPDNFQSRRPNTSFCFLDIRSPGLGDTAMYLCATSRDLLGMNTEAFFGQGTRLTVV.